Included here is one T cell receptor beta chain sequence, with context. Antigen: not known. Combining iRepertoire HTBI primers with Arm-PCR of CDR3 regions, the authors built TCR beta libraries. TCRdb fed the multiplex PCR reads into MiXCR, producing one record per CDR3 protein. Here the sample spans about 660,000 distinct CDR3 sequences, 25% to 30% being singletons. The data belong to a study of regulatory T cells in long-lasting Graves disease. Stated time point: persistent/refractory GD, antithyroid drugs over 5 years with positive TRAb. Isolated PBMC RNA provided the starting material for the TCR library. Notes on the study in general: Sharing of public clonotypes was greater in persistent patients (about 3,000) than in new patients (around 1,000). Examination was confined to peripheral blood, excluding thyroid tissue.

Germline V gives CDR1 DFQATT, CDR2 SNEGSKA (reference sequence). CDR3 length: 13 residues. V lost 6 bases, J lost 2 bases, and 4 bases stayed unmatched. The source material was peripheral blood mononuclear cells (PBMCs), sampled when the disease was refractory, from a patient treated with antithyroid drugs. The rearrangement links TRBV20-1 to TRBJ1-5; 7 bases match TRBD1. The sequence derives from a female donor with Graves disease. The CDR3 bases are TGCAGTGCCGCCGGGACAGGCAATCAGCCCCAGCATTTT. Its translation is CSAAGTGNQPQHF.